The rows below give T cell receptor beta chains drawn from one sample of a study of shared clonotypes between healthy human individuals. Using immunoSEQ multiplex PCR, the repertoire was profiled, and TCRdb retains in-frame clones only, with some absent. The sample yields some 510,000 clones, more than 65% seen once. Sequences were obtained from PBMCs. The receptors derive from a woman between 40 and 55 years old in good health. Some clones in this sample may be carry-over from other donors' samples. Each CDR3 is given without its conserved first and last residue.

J: TRBJ1-5
V: TRBV27
CDR3: ASSLGLNQPQH

J: TRBJ2-1
V: TRBV19
CDR3: ASSLSRSSYNEQF

J: TRBJ1-1
V: TRBV27
CDR3: ASSRTVLNTEAF

J: TRBJ2-3
V: TRBV30
CDR3: ACRAGVSTDTQY

J: TRBJ1-1
V: TRBV6-5
CDR3: ASSYAGEAF

J: TRBJ2-2
V: TRBV10-2
CDR3: ASSGEKWELF

J: TRBJ1-4
V: TRBV28
CDR3: ASRDPRGLF

J: TRBJ2-1
V: TRBV27
CDR3: ASTSHRALVDEQF

J: TRBJ1-5
V: TRBV30
CDR3: AWNRGLSQPQH

J: TRBJ1-1
V: TRBV27
CDR3: ASSPGSGQGGTEAF

J: TRBJ2-3
V: TRBV9
CDR3: ASSVRGTSGRAPADTQY

J: TRBJ1-2
V: TRBV29-1
CDR3: SVGDRGGGYT

J: TRBJ2-5
V: TRBV10-3
CDR3: AIRGQGGETQY

J: TRBJ1-1
V: TRBV18
CDR3: ASSGQEEELAF

J: TRBJ1-1
V: TRBV7-8
CDR3: ASSLIYRGITEAF

J: TRBJ2-5
V: TRBV9
CDR3: ASSVEETQY

J: TRBJ2-3
V: TRBV9
CDR3: ASSVDVRGIDTQY

J: TRBJ1-3
V: TRBV4-3
CDR3: ASSQDRGPSSGNTIY

J: TRBJ2-1
V: TRBV19
CDR3: ASSITRLARQF

J: TRBJ1-1
V: TRBV7-2
CDR3: ASSIRGEGKNTEAF

J: TRBJ2-6
V: TRBV7-8
CDR3: ASSLQLSGANVLT

J: TRBJ1-3
V: TRBV6-1
CDR3: ASSERGWQSSSGNTIY

J: TRBJ2-7
V: TRBV10-3
CDR3: AISRLAGGPYEQY

J: TRBJ2-3
V: TRBV30
CDR3: AAMPLRDSGGDTQY

J: TRBJ2-2
V: TRBV7-2
CDR3: ASSKLAGGNTGELF

J: TRBJ1-2
V: TRBV25-1
CDR3: ASSARGGSYGYT

J: TRBJ1-1
V: TRBV7-9
CDR3: ASSLTRGPDTEAF

J: TRBJ2-2
V: TRBV7-3
CDR3: ASSLPGLAGNTGELF

J: TRBJ2-1
V: TRBV18
CDR3: ASSPQVSSYNEQF

J: TRBJ1-2
V: TRBV7-2
CDR3: ASSSRDRGSGGYT

J: TRBJ2-7
V: TRBV19
CDR3: ASSLAGPYEQY

J: TRBJ2-3
V: TRBV21-1
CDR3: ASSKMRHSSTDTQY

J: TRBJ1-2
V: TRBV10-3
CDR3: AISDSPLLSNYGYT

J: TRBJ2-1
V: TRBV4-3
CDR3: ASSQQSGAYNEQF

J: TRBJ2-5
V: TRBV10-3
CDR3: AIREQGLQETQY

J: TRBJ2-2
V: TRBV7-9
CDR3: ASHWRGVTGELF

J: TRBJ2-1
V: TRBV5-1
CDR3: ASRLAGGPWDEQF

J: TRBJ1-4
V: TRBV2
CDR3: ASSVGQGGEKLF

J: TRBJ2-7
V: TRBV28
CDR3: ASRGQPPYEQY

J: TRBJ2-7
V: TRBV2
CDR3: ASSVGGPYEQY

J: TRBJ2-7
V: TRBV11-3
CDR3: ASGGRAISEQY

J: TRBJ1-5
V: TRBV5-1
CDR3: ASSPGTGPRNQPQH

J: TRBJ2-4
V: TRBV5-4
CDR3: ASSPDRGNIQY

J: TRBJ2-1
V: TRBV6-1
CDR3: ASSGQGLYNEQF

J: TRBJ2-3
V: TRBV7-9
CDR3: ASSKVVVSTDTQY

J: TRBJ2-4
V: TRBV28
CDR3: ASSLAAGVIQY

J: TRBJ1-5
V: TRBV15
CDR3: ATSSPGQGDNQPQH

J: TRBJ2-1
V: TRBV7-9
CDR3: ASSFGTSGPGGNEQF

J: TRBJ2-3
V: TRBV5-6
CDR3: ASSAESGGPGNTQY

J: TRBJ2-7
V: TRBV28
CDR3: ASSSPVGSYEQY

J: TRBJ1-2
V: TRBV18
CDR3: ASSPGRFNYGYT

J: TRBJ2-3
V: TRBV11-2
CDR3: ASSETGVGTDTQY

J: TRBJ2-1
V: TRBV5-1
CDR3: ASSFSRVANEQF

J: TRBJ1-2
V: TRBV18
CDR3: ASSPLPGTDGTNYGYT

J: TRBJ1-4
V: TRBV5-4
CDR3: ASSSGQTNEKLF

J: TRBJ2-5
V: TRBV9
CDR3: ASTKRGGETQY

J: TRBJ2-1
V: TRBV28
CDR3: ASSLSSYNEQF